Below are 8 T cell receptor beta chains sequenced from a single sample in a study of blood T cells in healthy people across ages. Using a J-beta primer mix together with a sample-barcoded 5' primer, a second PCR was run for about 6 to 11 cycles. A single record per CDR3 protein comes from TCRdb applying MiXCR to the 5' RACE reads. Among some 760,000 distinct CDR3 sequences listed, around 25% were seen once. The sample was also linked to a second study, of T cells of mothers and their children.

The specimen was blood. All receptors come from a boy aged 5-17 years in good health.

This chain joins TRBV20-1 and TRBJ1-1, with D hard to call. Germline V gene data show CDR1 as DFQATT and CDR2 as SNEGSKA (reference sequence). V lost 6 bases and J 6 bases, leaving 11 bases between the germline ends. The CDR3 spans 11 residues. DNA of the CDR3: TGCAGTGCCCGAATAGGCCCTGAAGCTTTCTTT. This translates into CSARIGPEAFF.

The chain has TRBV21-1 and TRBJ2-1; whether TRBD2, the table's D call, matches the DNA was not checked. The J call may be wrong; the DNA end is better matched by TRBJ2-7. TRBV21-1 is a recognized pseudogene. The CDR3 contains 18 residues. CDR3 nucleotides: TGTGCCAGCAGCAAAGCACTCAAGCGGGAGGGAGAAATTTGCGAGCAGTACTTC. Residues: CASSKALKREGEICEQYF.

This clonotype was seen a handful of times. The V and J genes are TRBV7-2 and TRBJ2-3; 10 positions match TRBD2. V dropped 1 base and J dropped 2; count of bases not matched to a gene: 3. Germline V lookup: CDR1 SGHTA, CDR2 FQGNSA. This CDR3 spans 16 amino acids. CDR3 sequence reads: CASSLVAGGLTDTQYF. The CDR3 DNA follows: TGTGCCAGCAGCTTAGTAGCGGGAGGTCTCACAGATACGCAGTATTTT.

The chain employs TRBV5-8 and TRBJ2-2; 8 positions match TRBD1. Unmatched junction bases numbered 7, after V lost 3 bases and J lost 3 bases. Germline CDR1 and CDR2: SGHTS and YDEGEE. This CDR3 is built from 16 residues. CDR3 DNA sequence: TGTGCCAGCAGCTCGGGGATGACAGGGGACACCGGGGAGCTGTTTTTT. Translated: CASSSGMTGDTGELFF.

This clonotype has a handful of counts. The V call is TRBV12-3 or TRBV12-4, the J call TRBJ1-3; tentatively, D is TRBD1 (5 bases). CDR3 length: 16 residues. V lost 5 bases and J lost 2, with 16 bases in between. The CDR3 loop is CASSPRQKPTGNTIYF. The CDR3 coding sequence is TGTGCCAGCAGTCCCCGACAGAAACCTACTGGAAACACCATATATTTT.

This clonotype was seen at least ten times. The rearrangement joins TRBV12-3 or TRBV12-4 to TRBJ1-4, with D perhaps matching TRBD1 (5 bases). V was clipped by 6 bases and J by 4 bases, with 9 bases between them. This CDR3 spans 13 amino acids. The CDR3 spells CASSPDSNEKLFF. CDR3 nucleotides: TGTGCCAGCAGCCCTGACAGTAATGAAAAACTGTTTTTT.

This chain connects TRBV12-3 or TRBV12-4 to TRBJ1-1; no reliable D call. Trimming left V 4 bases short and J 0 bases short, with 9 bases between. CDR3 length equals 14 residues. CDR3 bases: TGTGCCAGCAGTTCGCGTTTCTTGAACACTGAAGCTTTCTTT. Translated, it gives CASSSRFLNTEAFF.

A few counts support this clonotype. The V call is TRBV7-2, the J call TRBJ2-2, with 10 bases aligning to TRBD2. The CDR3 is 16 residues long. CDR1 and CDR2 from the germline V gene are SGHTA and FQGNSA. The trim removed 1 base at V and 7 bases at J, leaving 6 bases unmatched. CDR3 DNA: TGTGCCAGCAGCTTAGTGGCTAGCGGGGGTATCGGGGAGCTGTTTTTT. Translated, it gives CASSLVASGGIGELFF.